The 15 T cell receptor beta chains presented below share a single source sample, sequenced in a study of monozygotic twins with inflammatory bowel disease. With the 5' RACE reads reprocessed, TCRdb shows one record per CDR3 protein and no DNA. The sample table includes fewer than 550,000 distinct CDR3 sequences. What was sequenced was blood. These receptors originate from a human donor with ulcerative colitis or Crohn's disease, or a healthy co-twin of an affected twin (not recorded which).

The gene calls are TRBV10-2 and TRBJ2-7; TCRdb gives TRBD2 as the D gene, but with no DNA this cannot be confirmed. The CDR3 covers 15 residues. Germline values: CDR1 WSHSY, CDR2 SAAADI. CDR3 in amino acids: CASSDGPTSSYEQYF.

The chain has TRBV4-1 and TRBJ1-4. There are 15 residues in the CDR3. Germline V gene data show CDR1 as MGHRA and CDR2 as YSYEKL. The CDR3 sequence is CASSPFIDLNEKLFF.

The CDR3 loop reads CASSYGQGQGETQYF. The chain joins TRBV6-5 to TRBJ2-5; TCRdb's D gene call, TRBD1, goes unchecked for lack of DNA. This CDR3 has 15 residues. From germline, CDR1 is MNHEY and CDR2 SVGAGI.

The CDR3 loop reads CASSPGGELYEQYF. The chain couples TRBV5-1 to TRBJ2-7; TCRdb's D call, TRBD2, is unchecked because there is no DNA. CDR1 and CDR2 from the germline V gene are SGHRS and YFSETQ. This CDR3 is 14 amino acids long.

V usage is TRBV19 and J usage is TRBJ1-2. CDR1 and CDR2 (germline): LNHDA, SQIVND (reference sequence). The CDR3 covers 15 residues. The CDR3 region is CASSISGISNYGYTF.

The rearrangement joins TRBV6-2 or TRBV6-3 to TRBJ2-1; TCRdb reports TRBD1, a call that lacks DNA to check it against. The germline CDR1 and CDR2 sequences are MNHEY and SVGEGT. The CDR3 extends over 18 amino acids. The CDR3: CASSYSKAYYRGNNEQFF.

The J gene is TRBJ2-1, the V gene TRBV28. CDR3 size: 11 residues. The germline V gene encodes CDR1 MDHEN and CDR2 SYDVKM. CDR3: CASSSRNEQFF.

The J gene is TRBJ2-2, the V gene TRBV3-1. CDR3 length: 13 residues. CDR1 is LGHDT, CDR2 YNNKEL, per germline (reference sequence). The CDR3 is CASSTLTTGELFF.

The CDR3 spells CASSVALNTGELFF. The chain recombines TRBV9 with TRBJ2-2. The CDR3 totals 14 residues. Germline lookup yields CDR1 SGDLS and CDR2 YYNGEE.

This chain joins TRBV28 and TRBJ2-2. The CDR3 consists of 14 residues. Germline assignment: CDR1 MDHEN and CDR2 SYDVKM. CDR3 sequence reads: CASQIGSGTGELFF.

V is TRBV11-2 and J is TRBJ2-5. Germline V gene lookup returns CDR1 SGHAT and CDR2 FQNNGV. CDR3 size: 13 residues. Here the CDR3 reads CASSLSRQETQYF.

CDR3 sequence: CASSFPQVADTQYF. The chain employs TRBV7-9 and TRBJ2-3; the TCRdb D gene call, TRBD2, has no DNA to confirm it. Looked up from germline, CDR1 is SEHNR and CDR2 is FQNEAQ (reference sequence). The CDR3 is 14 residues long.

CDR3: CASSQTWGYEQFF. The rearrangement uses TRBV3-1 and TRBJ2-1; TCRdb outputs TRBD1, but without DNA this stays unchecked. The CDR3 runs 13 residues. In germline, CDR1 is LGHDT, CDR2 YNNKEL (reference sequence).

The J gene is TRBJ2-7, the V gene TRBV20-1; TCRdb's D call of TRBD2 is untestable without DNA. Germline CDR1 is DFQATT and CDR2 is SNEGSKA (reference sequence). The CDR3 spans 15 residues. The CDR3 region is CSARVPTSGSYEQYF.

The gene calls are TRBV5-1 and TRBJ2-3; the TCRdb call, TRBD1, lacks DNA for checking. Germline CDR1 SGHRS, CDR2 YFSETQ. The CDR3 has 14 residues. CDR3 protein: CASSPGEVTDTQYF.